This TCR beta chain was sequenced in a study of blood T cell repertoires in COVID-19. Sequenced by immunoSEQ multiplex PCR; TCRdb stores in-frame clones only, minus some. The table has roughly 290,000 clones, around 90% seen once. The sequenced sample consisted of peripheral blood. The receptor was derived from a woman in her twenties or thirties with COVID-19, enrolled during active disease.

Here the CDR3 DNA reads TGTGCCAGCAGCGGCCACCTAACCGGGACAGGGGACAACGAGCAGTACTTC. It yields the protein CASSGHLTGTGDNEQYF. V is TRBV9 and J is TRBJ2-7, with TRBD1 identical over 10 bases. V was pared by 3 bases and J by 5 bases, with 14 bases of the junction left unmatched. Germline CDR1 reads SGDLS; CDR2 reads YYNGEE. The CDR3 is 17 amino acids.